This T cell receptor beta chain comes out of a study of chemoradiotherapy in HPV16-positive cancers. For the study at large: Functional T-cell assays on a couple of HPV16-positive patients' cells defined candidate HPV-specific clones and common TCR motifs. General study findings and limits: Candidate HPV-specific clones and E7-related TCR motifs grew in tumor during treatment. In HPV16-positive patients, HPV-responsive T-cell expansion tracked better recurrence-free survival. Only a couple of HPV16-positive patients supplied the functional HPV-specificity definition.

Sequencing used immunoSEQ multiplex PCR; TCRdb keeps in-frame clones, though not all of them. The sample yields roughly 8,400 clones, around 71% seen once. This CDR3 is built from 15 residues. Per the germline V gene, CDR1 is SNHLY and CDR2 is FYNNEI. V gave up 6 bases and J gave up 2 bases; unmatched junction bases: 9. On this clone: The antigen is not known.

The specimen was taken from a patient who underwent chemoradiotherapy. The chain couples TRBV2 to TRBJ2-7; TRBD1 agrees at 8 bases. The sequence was obtained from a human donor with HPV-associated anogenital cancer. The CDR3 DNA follows: TGTGCCAGCAGAACAGGACAGGGACTTACCTACGAGCAGTACTTC. This encodes CASRTGQGLTYEQYF.